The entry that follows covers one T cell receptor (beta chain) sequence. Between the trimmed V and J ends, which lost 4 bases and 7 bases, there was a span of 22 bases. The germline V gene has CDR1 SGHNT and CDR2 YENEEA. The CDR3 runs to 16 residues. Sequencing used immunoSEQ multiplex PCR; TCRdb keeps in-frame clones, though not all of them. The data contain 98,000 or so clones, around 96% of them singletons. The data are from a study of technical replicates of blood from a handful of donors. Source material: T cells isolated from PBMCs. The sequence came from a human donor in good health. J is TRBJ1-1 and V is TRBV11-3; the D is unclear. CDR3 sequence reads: CASSYPGMRGLGEAFF. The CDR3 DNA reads TGTGCCAGCAGCTACCCTGGAATGCGGGGTCTTGGTGAAGCTTTCTTT.